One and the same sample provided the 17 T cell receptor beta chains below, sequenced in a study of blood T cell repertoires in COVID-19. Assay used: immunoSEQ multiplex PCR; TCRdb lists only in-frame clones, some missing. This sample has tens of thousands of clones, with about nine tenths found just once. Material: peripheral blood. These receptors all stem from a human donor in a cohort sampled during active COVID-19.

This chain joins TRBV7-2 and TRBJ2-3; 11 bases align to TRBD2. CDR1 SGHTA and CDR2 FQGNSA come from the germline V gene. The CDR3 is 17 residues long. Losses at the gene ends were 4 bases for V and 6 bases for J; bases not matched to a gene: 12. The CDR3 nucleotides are TGTGCCAGCAGCTCTTCTCGACTAGCGGGGTTAACCGATACGCAGTATTTT. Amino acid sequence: CASSSSRLAGLTDTQYF.

This CDR3 is CASRLSGDYGYTF. The CDR3 nucleotides read TGTGCCAGCCGCCTCTCCGGGGACTATGGCTACACCTTC. The chain has TRBV6-5 and TRBJ1-2; D ambiguous. This CDR3 spans 13 amino acids. V was clipped by 8 bases and J by 3 bases, with 13 bases between them. Germline V lookup: CDR1 MNHEY, CDR2 SVGAGI.

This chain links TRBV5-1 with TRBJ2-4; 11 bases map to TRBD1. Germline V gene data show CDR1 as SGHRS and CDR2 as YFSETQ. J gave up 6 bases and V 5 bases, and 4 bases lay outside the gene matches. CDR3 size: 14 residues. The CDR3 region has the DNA TGCGCCAGCAGTAAGGGGACAGGGGGAAACATTCAGTACTTC. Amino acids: CASSKGTGGNIQYF.

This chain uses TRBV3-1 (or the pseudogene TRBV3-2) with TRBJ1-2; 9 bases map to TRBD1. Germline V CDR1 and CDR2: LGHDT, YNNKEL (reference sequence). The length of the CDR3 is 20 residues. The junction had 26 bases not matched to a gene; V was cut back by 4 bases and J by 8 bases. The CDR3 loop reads CASSLIPPGQGLPFTGGYTF. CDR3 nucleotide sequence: TGTGCCAGCAGCCTTATCCCCCCCGGACAGGGGTTACCCTTCACGGGAGGCTACACCTTC.

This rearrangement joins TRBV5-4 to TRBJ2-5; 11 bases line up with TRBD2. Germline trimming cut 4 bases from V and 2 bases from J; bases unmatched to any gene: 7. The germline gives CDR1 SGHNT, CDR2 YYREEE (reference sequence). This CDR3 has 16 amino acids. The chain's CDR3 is CASSLTGTSGQETQYF. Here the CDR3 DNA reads TGTGCCAGCAGCCTCACCGGGACTAGCGGACAAGAGACCCAGTACTTC.

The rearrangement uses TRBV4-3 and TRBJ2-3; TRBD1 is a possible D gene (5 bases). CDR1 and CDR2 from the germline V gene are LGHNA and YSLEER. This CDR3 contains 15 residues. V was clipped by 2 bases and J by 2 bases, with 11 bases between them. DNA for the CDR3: TGCGCCAGCAGCCAATATAGGGGCAACACAGATACGCAGTATTTT. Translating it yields CASSQYRGNTDTQYF.

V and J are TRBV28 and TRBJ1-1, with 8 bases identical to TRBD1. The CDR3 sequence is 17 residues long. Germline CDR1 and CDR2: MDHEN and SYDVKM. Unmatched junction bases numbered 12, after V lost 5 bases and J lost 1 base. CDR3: CASSPRTGRGENTEAFF. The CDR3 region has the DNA TGTGCCAGCAGTCCGAGGACAGGGAGGGGGGAGAACACTGAAGCTTTCTTT.

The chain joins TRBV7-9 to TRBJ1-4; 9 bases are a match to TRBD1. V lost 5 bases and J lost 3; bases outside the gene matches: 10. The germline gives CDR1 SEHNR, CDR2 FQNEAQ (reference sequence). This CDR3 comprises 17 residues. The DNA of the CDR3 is TGTGCCAGCAGCCCAGACAGGGGGGGCAATCCTAATGAAAAACTGTTTTTT. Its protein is CASSPDRGGNPNEKLFF.

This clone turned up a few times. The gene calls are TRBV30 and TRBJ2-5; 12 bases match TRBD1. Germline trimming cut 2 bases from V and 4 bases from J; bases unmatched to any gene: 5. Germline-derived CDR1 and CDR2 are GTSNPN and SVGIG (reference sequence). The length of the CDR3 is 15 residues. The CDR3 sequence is CAWSRGQGARETQYF. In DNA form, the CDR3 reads TGTGCCTGGAGTAGGGGACAGGGGGCGCGAGAGACCCAGTACTTC.

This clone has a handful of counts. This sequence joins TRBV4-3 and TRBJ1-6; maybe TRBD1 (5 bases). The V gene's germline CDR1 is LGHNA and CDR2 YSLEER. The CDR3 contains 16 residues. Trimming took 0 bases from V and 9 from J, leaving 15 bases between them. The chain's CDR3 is CASSQEWDGRGSPLHF. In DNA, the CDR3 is TGCGCCAGCAGCCAAGAGTGGGACGGGAGGGGTTCACCCCTCCACTTT.

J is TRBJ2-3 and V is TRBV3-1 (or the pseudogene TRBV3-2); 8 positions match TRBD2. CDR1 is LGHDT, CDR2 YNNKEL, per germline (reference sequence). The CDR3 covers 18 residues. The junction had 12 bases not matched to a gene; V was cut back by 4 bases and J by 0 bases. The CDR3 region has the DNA TGTGCCAGCAGCCGGTGGGAGCGGGGGAGATCTAGCACAGATACGCAGTATTTT. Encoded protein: CASSRWERGRSSTDTQYF.

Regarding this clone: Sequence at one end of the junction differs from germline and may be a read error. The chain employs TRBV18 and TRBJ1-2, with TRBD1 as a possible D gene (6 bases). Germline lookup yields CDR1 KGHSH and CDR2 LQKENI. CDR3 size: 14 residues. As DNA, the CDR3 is TGTGCCAGCTCACGGCAGGGACATAACTATGGCTGCACCTTC. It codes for CASSRQGHNYGCTF.

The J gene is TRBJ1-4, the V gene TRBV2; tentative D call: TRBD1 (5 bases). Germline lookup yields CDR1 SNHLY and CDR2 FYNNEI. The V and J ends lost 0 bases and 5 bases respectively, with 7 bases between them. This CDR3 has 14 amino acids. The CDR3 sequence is CASSEAAGNEKLFF. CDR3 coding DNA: TGTGCCAGCAGTGAAGCAGCAGGGAATGAAAAACTGTTTTTT.

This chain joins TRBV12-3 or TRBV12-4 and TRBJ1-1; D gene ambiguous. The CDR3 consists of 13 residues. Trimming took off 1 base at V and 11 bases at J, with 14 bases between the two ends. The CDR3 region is CASSLVPLPAAFF. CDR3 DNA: TGTGCCAGCAGTTTAGTACCGTTGCCCGCGGCTTTCTTT.

CDR3 bases: TGTGCCAGCATCCCCCGTGACAGGGGGCTAACTGAAGCTTTCTTT. It encodes CASIPRDRGLTEAFF. V is TRBV28 and J is TRBJ1-1; 10 bases agree with TRBD1. The CDR3 has 15 amino acids. The V and J ends lost 7 bases and 5 bases, in that order; junction bases with no gene match: 10. Looked up from germline, CDR1 is MDHEN and CDR2 is SYDVKM.

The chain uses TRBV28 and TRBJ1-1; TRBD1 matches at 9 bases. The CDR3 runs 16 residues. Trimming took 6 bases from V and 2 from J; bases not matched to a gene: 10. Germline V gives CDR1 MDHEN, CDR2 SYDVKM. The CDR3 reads CASRPPDRGLNTEAFF. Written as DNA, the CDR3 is TGTGCCAGCAGACCCCCGGACAGGGGCCTAAACACTGAAGCTTTCTTT.

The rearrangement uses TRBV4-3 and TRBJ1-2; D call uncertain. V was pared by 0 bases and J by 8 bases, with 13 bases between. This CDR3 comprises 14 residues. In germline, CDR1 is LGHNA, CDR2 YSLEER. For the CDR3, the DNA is TGCGCCAGCAGCCAAGAGTCGGGTGGTAGGGGCTACACCTTC. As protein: CASSQESGGRGYTF.